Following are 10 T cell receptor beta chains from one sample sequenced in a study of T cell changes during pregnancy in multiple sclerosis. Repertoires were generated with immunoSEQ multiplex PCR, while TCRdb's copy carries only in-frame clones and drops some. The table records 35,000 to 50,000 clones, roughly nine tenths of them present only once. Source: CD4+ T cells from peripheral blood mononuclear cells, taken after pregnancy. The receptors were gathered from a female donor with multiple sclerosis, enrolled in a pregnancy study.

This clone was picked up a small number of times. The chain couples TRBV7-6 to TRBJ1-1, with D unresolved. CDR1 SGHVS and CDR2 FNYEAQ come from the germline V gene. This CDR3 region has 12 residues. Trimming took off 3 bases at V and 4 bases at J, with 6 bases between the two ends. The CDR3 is CASSFSSTEAFF. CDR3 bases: TGTGCCAGCAGCTTCTCTTCCACTGAAGCTTTCTTT.

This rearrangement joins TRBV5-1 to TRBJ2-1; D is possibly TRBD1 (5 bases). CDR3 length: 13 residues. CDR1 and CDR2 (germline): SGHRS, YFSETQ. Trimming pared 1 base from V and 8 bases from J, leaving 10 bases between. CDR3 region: CASSLLQGYEQFF. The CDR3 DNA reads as TGCGCCAGCAGCTTGTTGCAGGGCTATGAGCAGTTCTTC.

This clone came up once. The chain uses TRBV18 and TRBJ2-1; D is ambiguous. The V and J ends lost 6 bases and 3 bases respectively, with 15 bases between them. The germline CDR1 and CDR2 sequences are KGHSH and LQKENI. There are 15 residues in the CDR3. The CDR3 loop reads CASSSAPLDYNEQFF. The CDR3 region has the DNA TGTGCCAGCTCGTCAGCCCCGCTAGACTACAATGAGCAGTTCTTC. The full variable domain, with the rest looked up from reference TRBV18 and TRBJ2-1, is NAGVMQNPRHLVRRRGQEARLRCSPMKGHSHVYWYRQLPEEGLKFMVYLQKENIIDESGMPKERFSAEFPKEGPSILRIQQVVRGDSAAYFCASSSAPLDYNEQFFGPGTRLTVL.

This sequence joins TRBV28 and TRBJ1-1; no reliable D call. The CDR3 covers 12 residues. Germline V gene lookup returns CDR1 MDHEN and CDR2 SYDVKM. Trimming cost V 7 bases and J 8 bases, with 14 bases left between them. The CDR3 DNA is TGTGCCAGCAAGAAACTCACGGGGGAAGCTTTCTTT. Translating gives CASKKLTGEAFF.

The CDR3 loop is CASTGGYEQYF. CDR3 DNA sequence: TGTGCCAGTACAGGGGGCTACGAGCAGTACTTC. The gene calls are TRBV6-5 and TRBJ2-7; 8 positions match TRBD1. This CDR3 region has 11 residues. V shed 9 bases and J 3 bases; nucleotides not matched to a gene: 1. CDR1 is MNHEY and CDR2 is SVGAGI in the germline V gene.

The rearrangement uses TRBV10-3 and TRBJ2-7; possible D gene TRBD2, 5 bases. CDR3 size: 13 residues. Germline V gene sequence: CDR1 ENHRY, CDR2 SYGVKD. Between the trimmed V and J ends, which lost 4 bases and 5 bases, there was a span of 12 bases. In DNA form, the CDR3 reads TGTGCCATCAGTGTGGGTTGGGAGCACGAGCAGTACTTC. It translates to CAISVGWEHEQYF.

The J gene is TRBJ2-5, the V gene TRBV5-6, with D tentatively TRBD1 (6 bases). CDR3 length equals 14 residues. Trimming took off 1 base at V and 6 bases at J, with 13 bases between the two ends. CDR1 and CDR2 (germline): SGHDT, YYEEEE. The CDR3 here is CASSLSQGLKTQYF. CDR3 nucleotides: TGTGCCAGCAGCTTGTCCCAGGGGCTGAAGACCCAGTACTTC.

The CDR3 reads CASSPRGISNEQFF. The CDR3 DNA reads as TGTGCCAGCAGCCCCAGGGGAATCTCGAATGAGCAGTTCTTC. This sequence joins TRBV13 and TRBJ2-1; tentatively, D is TRBD1 (6 bases). The V and J ends lost 5 bases and 7 bases respectively, with 15 bases between them. The V gene's germline CDR1 is PRHDT and CDR2 FYEKMQ (reference sequence). The CDR3 is 14 residues long. Based on the CDR3 plus reference TRBV13 and TRBJ2-1, the full variable domain is AAGVIQSPRHLIKEKRETATLKCYPIPRHDTVYWYQQGPGQDPQFLISFYEKMQSDKGSIPDRFSAQQFSDYHSELNMSSLELGDSALYFCASSPRGISNEQFFGPGTRLTVL.

The CDR3 here is CASSPSPQGDSGNTIYF. The CDR3 DNA is TGCGCCAGCAGCCCCTCCCCACAGGGAGACTCTGGAAACACCATATATTTT. J is TRBJ1-3 and V is TRBV5-1, with D perhaps TRBD1 (6 bases). V lost 4 bases to trimming and J lost 0 bases, with 17 bases between them. The germline V gene has CDR1 SGHRS and CDR2 YFSETQ. CDR3 length: 17 residues.

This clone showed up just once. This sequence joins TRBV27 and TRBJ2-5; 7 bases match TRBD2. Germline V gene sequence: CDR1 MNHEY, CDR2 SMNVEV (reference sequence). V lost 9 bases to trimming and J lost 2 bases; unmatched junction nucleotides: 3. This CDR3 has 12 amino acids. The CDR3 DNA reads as TGTGCCAGTGGACTAGATCAAGAGACCCAGTACTTC. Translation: CASGLDQETQYF.